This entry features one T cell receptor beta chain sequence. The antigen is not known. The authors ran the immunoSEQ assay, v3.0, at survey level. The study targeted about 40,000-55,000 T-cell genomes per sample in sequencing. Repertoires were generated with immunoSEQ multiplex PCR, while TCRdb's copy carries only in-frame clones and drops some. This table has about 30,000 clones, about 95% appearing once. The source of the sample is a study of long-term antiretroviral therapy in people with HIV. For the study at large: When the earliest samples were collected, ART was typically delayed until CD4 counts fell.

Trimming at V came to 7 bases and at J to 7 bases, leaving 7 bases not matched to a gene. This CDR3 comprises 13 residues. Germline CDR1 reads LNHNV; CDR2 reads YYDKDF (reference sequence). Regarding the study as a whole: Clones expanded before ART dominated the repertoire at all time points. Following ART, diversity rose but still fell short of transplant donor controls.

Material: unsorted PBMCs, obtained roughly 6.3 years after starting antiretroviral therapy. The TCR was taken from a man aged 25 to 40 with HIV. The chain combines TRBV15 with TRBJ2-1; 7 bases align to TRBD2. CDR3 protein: CATKAGAENEQFF. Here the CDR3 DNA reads TGTGCCACCAAGGCGGGAGCAGAAAATGAGCAGTTCTTC.